This T cell receptor beta chain emerged from a study of blood T cell repertoires in COVID-19. Study overall: The United States, Italy and Spain were the sources of the acute and convalescent COVID-19 samples.

Germline V gives CDR1 SGHAT, CDR2 FQNNGV. CDR3 length equals 13 residues. V gave up 5 bases and J gave up 3 bases; unmatched junction bases: 4. Measured with immunoSEQ multiplex PCR; TCRdb has only the in-frame clones, and not every one. The sample lists 56,000 or so clones, about nine tenths occurring once. The TCR comes from a human donor in a cohort sampled during active COVID-19. The sample consisted of peripheral blood. This chain connects TRBV11-2 to TRBJ2-7; 7 bases map to TRBD1. The CDR3 bases are TGTGCCAGCAGCACCCAGGGGGACTACGAGCAGTACTTC. This sequence encodes CASSTQGDYEQYF.